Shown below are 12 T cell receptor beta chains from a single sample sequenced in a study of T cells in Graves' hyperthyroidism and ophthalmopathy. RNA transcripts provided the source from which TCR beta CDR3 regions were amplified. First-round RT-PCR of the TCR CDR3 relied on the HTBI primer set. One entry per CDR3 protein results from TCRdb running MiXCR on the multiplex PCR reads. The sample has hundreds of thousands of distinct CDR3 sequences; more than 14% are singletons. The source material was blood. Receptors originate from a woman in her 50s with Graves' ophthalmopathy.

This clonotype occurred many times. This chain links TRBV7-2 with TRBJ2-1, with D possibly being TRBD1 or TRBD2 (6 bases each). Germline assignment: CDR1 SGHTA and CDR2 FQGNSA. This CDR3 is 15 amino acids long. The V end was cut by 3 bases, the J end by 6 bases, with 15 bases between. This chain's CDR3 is CASSLSQGTFNEQFF. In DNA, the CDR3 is TGTGCCAGCAGCTTGTCTCAGGGGACTTTCAATGAGCAGTTCTTC. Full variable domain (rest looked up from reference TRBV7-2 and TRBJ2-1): GAGVSQSPSNKVTEKGKDVELRCDPISGHTALYWYRQSLGQGLEFLIYFQGNSAPDKSGLPSDRFSAERTGGSVSTLTIQRTQQEDSAVYLCASSLSQGTFNEQFFGPGTRLTVL.

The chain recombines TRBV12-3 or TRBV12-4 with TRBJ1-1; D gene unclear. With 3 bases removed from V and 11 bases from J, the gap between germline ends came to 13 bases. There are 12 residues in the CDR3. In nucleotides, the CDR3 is TGTGCCAGCAGTTTGGACGGCGCGAAGGCTTTCTTT. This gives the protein CASSLDGAKAFF.

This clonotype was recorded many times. The CDR3 DNA sequence: TGCAGTGCTAGAGATTCAGGGAACACTGAAGCTTTCTTT. Residues: CSARDSGNTEAFF. V gene TRBV20-1 combines with J gene TRBJ1-1; D not certain. Germline V gene data show CDR1 as DFQATT and CDR2 as SNEGSKA (reference sequence). This CDR3 has 13 amino acids. Trimming stripped 0 bases from V and 1 base from J, with 6 bases between.

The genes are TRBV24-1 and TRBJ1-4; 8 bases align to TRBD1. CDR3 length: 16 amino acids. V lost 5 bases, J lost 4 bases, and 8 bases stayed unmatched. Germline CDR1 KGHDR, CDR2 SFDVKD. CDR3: CATSAGSGQVNEKLFF. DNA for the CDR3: TGTGCCACCAGTGCAGGTTCGGGACAGGTTAATGAAAAACTGTTTTTT.

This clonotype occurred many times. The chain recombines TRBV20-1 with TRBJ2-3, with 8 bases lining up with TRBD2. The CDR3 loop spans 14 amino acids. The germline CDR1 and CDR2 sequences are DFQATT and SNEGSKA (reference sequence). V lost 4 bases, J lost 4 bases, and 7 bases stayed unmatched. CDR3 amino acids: CSAKSGSAPDTQYF. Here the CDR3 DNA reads TGCAGTGCTAAAAGCGGGAGTGCTCCAGATACGCAGTATTTT.

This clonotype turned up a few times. CDR3 region: CASSPGPSGGYTF. DNA of the CDR3: TGCGCCAGCAGCCCGGGACCGTCGGGTGGCTACACCTTC. The chain combines TRBV5-1 with TRBJ1-2; D is perhaps TRBD1 (5 bases). The CDR3 is 13 residues long. Per germline, CDR1 SGHRS and CDR2 YFSETQ. V gave up 4 bases and J gave up 7 bases, with 14 bases separating them.

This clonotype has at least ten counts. The CDR3 DNA is TGTGCCAGCAACCAAGGGAAGGTAGGGCTGAATGAGCAGTTCTTC. This codes for CASNQGKVGLNEQFF. This chain links TRBV27 with TRBJ2-1; no reliable D call. Deletions cut 7 bases from V and 7 bases from J, with 20 bases between. The CDR3 runs to 15 residues. CDR1 is MNHEY and CDR2 is SMNVEV in the germline V gene (reference sequence).

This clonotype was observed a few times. In DNA form, the CDR3 reads TGTGCCAGCAGTTCCCGACTAGCGGGCGTTCACGAGCAGTACTTC. This encodes CASSSRLAGVHEQYF. The V and J genes are TRBV7-9 and TRBJ2-7; TRBD2 matches at 10 bases. CDR3 length: 15 residues. V gave up 6 bases and J gave up 5 bases; unmatched junction bases: 10. Germline CDR1 reads SEHNR; CDR2 reads FQNEAQ (reference sequence). Looking up the rest from reference TRBV7-9 and TRBJ2-7 gives the full variable domain: DTGVSQNPRHKITKRGQNVTFRCDPISEHNRLYWYRQTLGQGPEFLTYFQNEAQLEKSRLLSDRFSAERPKGSFSTLEIQRTEQGDSAMYLCASSSRLAGVHEQYFGPGTRLTVT.

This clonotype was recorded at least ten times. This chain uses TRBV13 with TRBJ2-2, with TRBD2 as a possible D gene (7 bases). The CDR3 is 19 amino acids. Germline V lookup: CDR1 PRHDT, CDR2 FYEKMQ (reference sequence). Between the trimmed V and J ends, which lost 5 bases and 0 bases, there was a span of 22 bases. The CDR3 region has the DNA TGTGCCAGCAGCCCCCAAGGGACACTAGCGATCGCGAACACCGGGGAGCTGTTTTTT. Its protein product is CASSPQGTLAIANTGELFF.

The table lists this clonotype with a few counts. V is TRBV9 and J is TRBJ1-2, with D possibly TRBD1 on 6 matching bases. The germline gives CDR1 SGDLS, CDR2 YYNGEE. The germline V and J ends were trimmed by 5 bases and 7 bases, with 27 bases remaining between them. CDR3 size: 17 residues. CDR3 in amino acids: CASRGILNREIYGGYTF. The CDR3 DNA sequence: TGTGCCAGCAGGGGCATTTTGAACAGGGAGATATATGGTGGCTACACCTTC.

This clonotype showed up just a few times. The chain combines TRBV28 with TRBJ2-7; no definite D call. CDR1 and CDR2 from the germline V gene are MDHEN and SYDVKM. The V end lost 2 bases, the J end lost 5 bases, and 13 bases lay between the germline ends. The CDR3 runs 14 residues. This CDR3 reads CASSLVTQNHEQYF. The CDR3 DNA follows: TGTGCCAGCAGTTTAGTCACACAGAACCACGAGCAGTACTTC.

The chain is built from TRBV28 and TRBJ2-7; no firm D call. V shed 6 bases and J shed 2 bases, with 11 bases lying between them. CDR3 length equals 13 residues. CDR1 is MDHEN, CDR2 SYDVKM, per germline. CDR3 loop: CASRTPRTYEQYF. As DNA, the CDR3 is TGTGCCAGCAGGACTCCCCGAACCTACGAGCAGTACTTC.